A selection of T cell receptor beta chains follows, all from one sample in a study of blood T cell repertoires in COVID-19. Generated by immunoSEQ multiplex PCR, the TCRdb table keeps only in-frame clones and is missing some. Among about 300,000 clones listed, 90% were seen once. The sample comprised peripheral blood. These receptors came from a woman aged 50 to 60 with COVID-19, enrolled during active disease. The CDR3 runs from the conserved cysteine through the conserved F or W. The D gene is left open where the match is weak. Size tells how often a clone was seen (once, few, many) or the class of an expanded clone, and some rows leave it out.

clone size	D gene	J gene	V gene	CDR3 protein	CDR3 DNA
-	-	TRBJ1-4	TRBV5-1	CASSLAKVELGYEKLFF	TGCGCCAGCAGCTTGGCCAAGGTGGAATTGGGCTATGAAAAACTGTTTTTT
-	-	TRBJ2-7	TRBV30	CAWSVAGGTYEQYF	TGTGCCTGGAGTGTGGCAGGGGGGACCTACGAGCAGTACTTC
-	-	TRBJ2-3	TRBV30	CAWQPGQIYGRAPDTQYF	TGTGCCTGGCAACCGGGACAGATCTACGGGAGGGCCCCGGATACGCAGTATTTT
-	-	TRBJ1-1	TRBV3-1/TRBV3-2	CASSRLDRTEAFF	TGTGCCAGCAGCCGCCTCGACAGGACTGAAGCTTTCTTT
-	-	TRBJ1-2	TRBV2	CASSEIRGGGYTF	TGTGCCAGCAGTGAGATCAGGGGCGGTGGCTACACCTTC
-	-	TRBJ1-1	TRBV6-2/TRBV6-3	CASSFGEVMNTEAFF	TGTGCCAGCAGTTTTGGAGAGGTGATGAACACTGAAGCTTTCTTT
-	TRBD1	TRBJ1-1	TRBV18	CASSPRQGAEAFF	TGTGCCAGCTCGCCCCGACAGGGGGCTGAAGCTTTCTTT
-	TRBD2	TRBJ2-6	TRBV7-8	CASSLRGLAGRSGANVLTF	TGTGCCAGCAGCTTACGAGGACTAGCGGGCCGCTCTGGGGCCAACGTCCTGACTTTC
-	TRBD1	TRBJ1-1	TRBV15	CATSRDTGDTEAFF	TGTGCCACCAGCAGAGACACAGGGGACACTGAAGCTTTCTTT
-	-	TRBJ2-6	TRBV4-1	CASSQGGGSGANVLTF	TGCGCCAGCAGCCAAGGAGGGGGATCTGGGGCCAACGTCCTGACTTTC
once	TRBD2	TRBJ2-3	TRBV6-2/TRBV6-3	CASSYSGTSTDTQYF	TGTGCCAGCAGTTATAGCGGGACTAGCACAGATACGCAGTATTTT
-	-	TRBJ2-2	TRBV30	CAWSVQPTGELFF	TGTGCCTGGAGTGTACAGCCCACCGGGGAGCTGTTTTTT
once	-	TRBJ2-3	TRBV19	CASKAYGGGTDTQYF	TGTGCCAGTAAAGCTTATGGGGGCGGGACAGATACGCAGTATTTT
-	-	TRBJ1-5	TRBV6-5	CASSRSNQPQHF	TGTGCCAGTTCCAGAAGCAATCAGCCCCAGCATTTT